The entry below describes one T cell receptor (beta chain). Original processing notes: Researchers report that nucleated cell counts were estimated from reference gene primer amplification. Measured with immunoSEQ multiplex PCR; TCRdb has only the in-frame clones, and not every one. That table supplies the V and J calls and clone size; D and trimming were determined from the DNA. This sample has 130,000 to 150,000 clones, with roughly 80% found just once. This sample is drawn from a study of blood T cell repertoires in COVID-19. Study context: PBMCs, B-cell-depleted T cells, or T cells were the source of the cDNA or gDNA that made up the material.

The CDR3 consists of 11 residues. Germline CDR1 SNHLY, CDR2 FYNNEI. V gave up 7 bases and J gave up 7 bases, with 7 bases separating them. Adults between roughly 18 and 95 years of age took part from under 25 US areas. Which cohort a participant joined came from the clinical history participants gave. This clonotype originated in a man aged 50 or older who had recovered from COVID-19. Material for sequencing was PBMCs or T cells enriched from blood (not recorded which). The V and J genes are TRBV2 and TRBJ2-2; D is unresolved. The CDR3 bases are TGTGCCAGCAATAGTAACGGGGAGCTGTTTTTT. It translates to CASNSNGELFF.